The 2 T cell receptor beta chains given below trace back to one sample, sequenced in a study of a mutant IDH1 vaccine in newly diagnosed glioma. Sequencing was performed with immunoSEQ multiplex PCR; in TCRdb, only in-frame clones are kept and a portion is missing. The sample yields 110,000 or so clones, 85% to 90% seen once. Time point indicated: week 11, during vaccination. All doses held 300 ug of mutant IDH1 20-mer peptide, with topical imiquimod. Their antigens are not known. Sequencing was performed on PBMCs, taken from a glioma patient whose treatment included an IDH1 peptide vaccine. The receptors were sampled from a woman in her fifties or sixties with glioma.

The chain links TRBV15 to TRBJ1-4; D might be TRBD1 (5 bases). This CDR3 contains 16 residues. Trimming took off 0 bases at V and 1 base at J, with 9 bases between the two ends. The germline CDR1 and CDR2 sequences are LNHNV and YYDKDF (reference sequence). Written as DNA, the CDR3 is TGTGCCACCAGCAGAGATTGGGGGGGAACTAATGAAAAACTGTTTTTT. Residues: CATSRDWGGTNEKLFF.

The gene calls are TRBV11-2 and TRBJ2-5, with D perhaps TRBD2 (5 bases). This CDR3 spans 15 amino acids. Between the trimmed V and J ends, which lost 5 bases and 4 bases, there was a span of 17 bases. CDR1 and CDR2 (germline): SGHAT, FQNNGV. The CDR3 sequence: CASSPQSRRAETQYF. CDR3 bases: TGTGCCAGCAGCCCCCAAAGCAGGCGGGCAGAGACCCAGTACTTC.